The 11 T cell receptor beta chains below were found in one sample sequenced in a study of vaccination and CD4 T cells after COVID-19. Regarding treatment: approximately 11-day PBMC culture with coronavirus spike peptide pools or control peptides (ViraFEST assay). These TCRs are of unknown antigen specificity. CD4+ T cells that had been cultured provided DNA sequenced with the Oncomine TCR Beta short-read assay. TCRdb fed the PCR reads into MiXCR, producing one record per CDR3 protein. The sample yields over 7,500 distinct CDR3 sequences, less than 75% seen once. The sample was CD4+ T cells from blood, cultured in vitro. The receptors shown here come from a human donor who had recovered from COVID-19.

This clonotype showed up just a few times. This sequence joins TRBV7-3 and TRBJ2-3; 11 bases agree with TRBD1. The CDR3 spans 15 residues. The junction had 5 bases not matched to a gene; V was cut back by 4 bases and J by 5 bases. Germline-derived CDR1 and CDR2 are SGHTA and FQGTGA. In nucleotides, the CDR3 is TGTGCCAGCAGCTCGGGACAGGGGGGTCAAGATACGCAGTATTTT. Translated, it gives CASSSGQGGQDTQYF.

V is TRBV7-9 and J is TRBJ2-7, with D possibly matching TRBD2 (6 bases). The CDR3 is 12 residues long. Germline assignment: CDR1 SEHNR and CDR2 FQNEAQ (reference sequence). V was cut by 5 bases and J by 6 bases, with 11 bases left in between. CDR3 in amino acids: CASSPAGREQYF. CDR3 bases: TGTGCCAGCAGCCCGGCGGGGCGCGAGCAGTACTTC.

This clonotype has only one observation. The rearrangement joins TRBV20-1 to TRBJ2-5; TRBD2 aligns across 7 bases. Germline V CDR1 and CDR2: DFQATT, SNEGSKA (reference sequence). The ends lost 3 bases at V and 7 bases at J; junction bases unmatched: 8. The CDR3 runs to 13 residues. CDR3 sequence (DNA): TGCAGTGCTAGTAAAACTAGCGCGGGGACCCAGTACTTC. Protein sequence: CSASKTSAGTQYF.

V usage is TRBV12-3 or TRBV12-4 and J usage is TRBJ2-1; TRBD2 aligns across 9 bases. The length of the CDR3 is 15 residues. The junction had 9 bases not matched to a gene; V was cut back by 4 bases and J by 8 bases. CDR3 in DNA: TGTGCCAGCAGTTCCAGCGGGGGGAGCTGGGATGAGCAGTTCTTC. Residues: CASSSSGGSWDEQFF.

This clonotype showed up just once. A much larger clone differs by one base, so this may be a read error. This chain joins TRBV20-1 and TRBJ2-1; 8 positions agree with TRBD1. The length of the CDR3 is 14 residues. Germline V CDR1 and CDR2: DFQATT, SNEGSKA (reference sequence). CDR3 in amino acids: CSTRDRTGYNEQFF. Here the CDR3 DNA reads TGCAGTACTAGAGATCGGACAGGGTACAATGAGCAGTTCTTC.

The chain links TRBV7-8 to TRBJ1-1, with D hard to call. The V and J ends lost 5 bases and 0 bases respectively, with 10 bases between them. The CDR3 totals 14 residues. CDR1 SGHVS and CDR2 FQNEAQ come from the germline V gene. The CDR3 loop reads CASSLRDVNTEAFF. The CDR3 region has the DNA TGTGCCAGCAGCCTTAGGGATGTGAACACTGAAGCTTTCTTT.

This clonotype showed up just a few times. The rearrangement joins TRBV24-1 to TRBJ2-3, with TRBD2 identical over 7 bases. Germline V lookup: CDR1 KGHDR, CDR2 SFDVKD. Trimming took 1 base from V and 0 from J; bases not matched to a gene: 0. The CDR3 runs 15 residues. CDR3 nucleotides: TGTGCCACCAGTGATTTTAGCGGGAGCACAGATACGCAGTATTTT. Protein sequence: CATSDFSGSTDTQYF.

V gene TRBV12-3 or TRBV12-4 combines with J gene TRBJ2-5, with D tentatively TRBD2 (6 bases). This CDR3 has 16 residues. V dropped 3 bases and J dropped 2 bases, with 16 bases sitting between them. CDR3 loop: CASSFNLGGIQETQYF. DNA for the CDR3: TGTGCCAGCAGTTTTAATCTGGGAGGTATACAAGAGACCCAGTACTTC.

The chain links TRBV11-3 to TRBJ2-1; D is unresolved. The germline gives CDR1 SGHNT, CDR2 YENEEA. Trimming shortened V by 3 bases and J by 9 bases, and 15 bases separated the two germline ends. The length of the CDR3 is 14 residues. CDR3 amino acids: CASSLPRGRREQFF. In DNA form, the CDR3 reads TGTGCCAGCAGCTTGCCCCGAGGACGCCGTGAGCAGTTCTTC.

This CDR3 is CASSLDRGEAFF. CDR3 nucleotide sequence: TGTGCCAGCAGCTTAGACAGGGGGGAAGCTTTCTTT. The chain has TRBV7-9 and TRBJ1-1; TRBD1 aligns across 8 bases. V trimming: 1 base; J trimming: 8 bases; junction bases outside the gene matches: 0. In germline, CDR1 is SEHNR, CDR2 FQNEAQ (reference sequence). The CDR3 has 12 amino acids.

This clonotype has just one count. The chain recombines TRBV4-1 with TRBJ2-5; 7 bases agree with TRBD2. The germline V gene encodes CDR1 MGHRA and CDR2 YSYEKL. This CDR3 spans 15 amino acids. The V and J ends lost 0 bases and 8 bases, in that order; junction bases with no gene match: 9. CDR3 residues: CASSQEVAGPITQYF. Written as DNA, the CDR3 is TGCGCCAGCAGCCAAGAGGTAGCGGGTCCTATCACCCAGTACTTC.